The next 32 T cell receptor beta chains were all read from a single sample in a study of cytomegalovirus exposure and HLA in healthy donors. Some clones are missing from TCRdb's copy, which holds only in-frame ones; the method was immunoSEQ multiplex PCR. The data hold roughly 150,000 clones, with about 89% observed a single time. The sequencing sample was made of PBMCs. The receptors were sampled from a woman in her late teens or twenties in good health and CMV-seropositive.

V usage is TRBV5-4 and J usage is TRBJ2-5, with D tentatively TRBD2 (5 bases). CDR1 and CDR2 (germline): SGHNT, YYREEE (reference sequence). The CDR3 spans 13 residues. Trimming shortened V by 4 bases and J by 2 bases, and 9 bases separated the two germline ends. CDR3: CASSPPGQETQYF. The CDR3 nucleotides read TGTGCCAGCAGCCCCCCGGGGCAAGAGACCCAGTACTTC.

This clone showed up just once. This chain joins TRBV7-3 and TRBJ2-1, with TRBD2 as a possible D gene (5 bases). The CDR3 has 15 amino acids. V gave up 2 bases and J gave up 5 bases, with 13 bases separating them. From germline, CDR1 is SGHTA and CDR2 FQGTGA. CDR3 residues: CASSLGRSGNNEQFF. The CDR3, as DNA: TGTGCCAGCAGCTTAGGGCGGAGCGGAAACAATGAGCAGTTCTTC.

The rearrangement uses TRBV28 and TRBJ2-1, with TRBD2 matching 9 bases. The V and J ends lost 2 bases and 7 bases, in that order; junction bases with no gene match: 3. The CDR3 loop spans 14 amino acids. Germline CDR1 MDHEN, CDR2 SYDVKM. The DNA of the CDR3 is TGTGCCAGCAGTTTAGCGGGAGGGCCGAATGAGCAGTTCTTC. As protein: CASSLAGGPNEQFF.

This sequence joins TRBV7-9 and TRBJ2-7; D remains ambiguous. CDR3 size: 13 residues. V was pared by 1 base and J by 3 bases, with 7 bases between. The V gene's germline CDR1 is SEHNR and CDR2 FQNEAQ (reference sequence). CDR3 DNA sequence: TGTGCCAGCAGCTTAGGGCGGAACTACGAGCAGTACTTC. Its protein is CASSLGRNYEQYF. Variable domain in full (rest from reference TRBV7-9 and TRBJ2-7): DTGVSQNPRHKITKRGQNVTFRCDPISEHNRLYWYRQTLGQGPEFLTYFQNEAQLEKSRLLSDRFSAERPKGSFSTLEIQRTEQGDSAMYLCASSLGRNYEQYFGPGTRLTVT.

The chain uses TRBV5-1 and TRBJ2-7, with 8 positions matching TRBD1. V gave up 4 bases and J gave up 1 base; unmatched junction bases: 7. From germline, CDR1 is SGHRS and CDR2 YFSETQ. This CDR3 is 15 amino acids long. CDR3 loop: CASSIGQGTSYEQYF. As DNA, the CDR3 is TGCGCCAGCAGCATCGGACAGGGCACATCCTACGAGCAGTACTTC.

This clone has just one count. V gene TRBV28 combines with J gene TRBJ2-7; maybe TRBD1 (6 bases). The CDR3 is 14 amino acids. Germline CDR1 and CDR2: MDHEN and SYDVKM. Trimming pared 5 bases from V and 3 bases from J, leaving 14 bases between. The CDR3 reads CASSLLGGSYEQYF. CDR3 coding DNA: TGTGCCAGCAGTCTCTTAGGGGGTAGCTACGAGCAGTACTTC.

The V call is TRBV7-8, the J call TRBJ2-7; D is unresolved. Trimming left V 5 bases short and J 0 bases short, with 8 bases between. Looked up from germline, CDR1 is SGHVS and CDR2 is FQNEAQ. This CDR3 has 13 amino acids. CDR3 residues: CASSPTSSYEQYF. CDR3 sequence (DNA): TGTGCCAGCAGCCCGACAAGCTCCTACGAGCAGTACTTC.

This sequence joins TRBV7-6 and TRBJ2-1, with TRBD2 matching over 8 bases. Germline CDR1 and CDR2: SGHVS and FNYEAQ. This CDR3 has 14 residues. V was clipped by 3 bases and J by 4 bases; unmatched bases: 2. The CDR3 DNA sequence: TGTGCCAGCAGCTTGCGACTAGCGTACAATGAGCAGTTCTTC. Protein: CASSLRLAYNEQFF.

This clone was detected a few times. The V gene is TRBV2, the J gene TRBJ1-1, with TRBD1 matching over 7 bases. Germline V lookup: CDR1 SNHLY, CDR2 FYNNEI. The CDR3 contains 12 residues. V was pared by 8 bases and J by 6 bases, with 6 bases of the junction left unmatched. The CDR3 spells CASGHRGSEAFF. For the CDR3, the DNA is TGTGCCAGCGGACACAGGGGTTCTGAAGCTTTCTTT.

The chain is built from TRBV25-1 and TRBJ1-2; no reliable D call. The germline V gene encodes CDR1 MGHDK and CDR2 SYGVNS. The CDR3 runs 11 residues. V lost 10 bases and J lost 7, with 13 bases in between. This CDR3 is CATRGNPGYTF. The CDR3, as DNA: TGTGCCACAAGAGGGAATCCTGGCTACACCTTC.

CDR3 loop: CASSQAGGNEQFF. The CDR3 DNA follows: TGCGCCAGCAGCCAAGCGGGAGGAAATGAGCAGTTCTTC. The chain uses TRBV4-1 and TRBJ2-1; 7 nucleotides line up with TRBD2. The CDR3 is 13 amino acids. Germline CDR1 MGHRA, CDR2 YSYEKL. V shed 1 base and J 7 bases; nucleotides not matched to a gene: 1.

The chain combines TRBV9 with TRBJ2-2; D possibly corresponds to TRBD2 (5 bases). The germline V gene encodes CDR1 SGDLS and CDR2 YYNGEE. The CDR3 contains 14 residues. V was trimmed by 4 bases and J by 1 base, leaving 8 bases between them. The CDR3: CASSLSGNTGELFF. CDR3 DNA sequence: TGTGCCAGCAGCCTAAGCGGGAACACCGGGGAGCTGTTTTTT. Filled out from reference TRBV9 and TRBJ2-2, the complete variable domain reads DSGVTQTPKHLITATGQRVTLRCSPRSGDLSVYWYQQSLDQGLQFLIQYYNGEERAKGNILERFSAQQFPDLHSELNLSSLELGDSALYFCASSLSGNTGELFFGEGSRLTVL.

The chain joins TRBV19 to TRBJ1-2; 10 bases are a match to TRBD1. The germline V gene encodes CDR1 LNHDA and CDR2 SQIVND (reference sequence). After removal of 6 bases from V and 7 bases from J, the junction contained 14 bases not matched to a gene. The CDR3 runs to 16 residues. The CDR3 sequence: CASRPGQGSVRSGYTF. In nucleotides, the CDR3 is TGTGCCAGTAGGCCGGGACAGGGGAGTGTAAGGAGTGGCTACACCTTC.

V is TRBV6-5 and J is TRBJ2-7; 7 nucleotides agree with TRBD2. The CDR3 sequence is 15 residues long. The J segment lost 6 bases and the V segment lost 0 bases, leaving 8 bases of the junction unmatched. In germline, CDR1 is MNHEY, CDR2 SVGAGI. The CDR3 region has the DNA TGTGCCAGCAGTTACTCGGTAGGCGGGAGTAGCGAGCAGTACTTC. Translated, it gives CASSYSVGGSSEQYF.

V usage is TRBV11-2 and J usage is TRBJ2-3, with 9 bases aligning to TRBD1. Germline CDR1 reads SGHAT; CDR2 reads FQNNGV. Trimming cost V 5 bases and J 7 bases; bases outside gene matches: 10. The CDR3 extends over 15 amino acids. The CDR3 DNA sequence: TGTGCCAGCAGCCTCCGGGACAGGGTTCGGAATACGCAGTATTTT. Its protein is CASSLRDRVRNTQYF. The whole variable domain, remainder taken from reference TRBV11-2 and TRBJ2-3, is EAGVAQSPRYKIIEKRQSVAFWCNPISGHATLYWYQQILGQGPKLLIQFQNNGVVDDSQLPKDRFSAERLKGVDSTLKIQPAKLEDSAVYLCASSLRDRVRNTQYFGPGTRLTVL.

Notes on this clone: One end of the junction varies from germline; a read error may be responsible. The J gene is TRBJ1-1, the V gene TRBV9, with a tentative D call TRBD1 (6 bases). The CDR3 contains 8 residues. The germline V gene encodes CDR1 SGDLS and CDR2 YYNGEE. The CDR3, as DNA: TGTGCCAGCAGCCCAGGGACATTT. The encoded protein is CASSPGTF. Supplemented by reference TRBV9 and TRBJ1-1, the full variable domain reads DSGVTQTPKHLITATGQRVTLRCSPRSGDLSVYWYQQSLDQGLQFLIQYYNGEERAKGNILERFSAQQFPDLHSELNLSSLELGDSALYFCASSPGTFGQGTRLTVV.

The chain carries TRBV5-6 and TRBJ1-2, with D unresolved. The CDR3 runs to 12 residues. Trimming left V 2 bases short and J 5 bases short, with 7 bases between. Germline V gives CDR1 SGHDT, CDR2 YYEEEE. As DNA, the CDR3 is TGTGCCAGCAGCTTTGAGGTTTATGGCTACACCTTC. The encoded protein is CASSFEVYGYTF.

This chain joins TRBV9 and TRBJ2-3; 7 bases map to TRBD2. The CDR3 sequence is 13 residues long. With 5 bases clipped from V and 4 bases from J, the junction kept 4 bases outside the gene matches. CDR1 and CDR2 (germline): SGDLS, YYNGEE. CDR3 in amino acids: CASSVAGADTQYF. The CDR3 region has the DNA TGTGCCAGCAGTGTCGCGGGAGCAGATACGCAGTATTTT.

The rearrangement joins TRBV28 to TRBJ1-2, with TRBD1 as a possible D gene (5 bases). This CDR3 has 13 amino acids. The germline V gene has CDR1 MDHEN and CDR2 SYDVKM. The V end lost 3 bases, the J end lost 4 bases, and 9 bases lay between the germline ends. The CDR3 here is CASSFGQGYGYTF. In nucleotides, the CDR3 is TGTGCCAGCAGTTTTGGGCAGGGCTATGGCTACACCTTC.

V is TRBV12-5 and J is TRBJ2-5; perhaps TRBD2 as D (5 bases). Trimming removed 5 bases from V and 4 bases from J, with 23 bases in between. Germline V gene lookup returns CDR1 LGHNT and CDR2 FRNRAP. CDR3 size: 17 residues. CDR3 protein: CASGAKDGRGNRETQYF. Written as DNA, the CDR3 is TGTGCTAGTGGTGCTAAAGACGGGCGAGGGAACAGAGAGACCCAGTACTTC.

This sequence joins TRBV5-1 and TRBJ1-4; TRBD1 aligns across 8 bases. V shed 7 bases and J 8 bases; nucleotides not matched to a gene: 7. Germline CDR1 and CDR2: SGHRS and YFSETQ. The CDR3 is 13 amino acids. DNA of the CDR3: TGCGCCAGCTCGACAGGGGTTAACGAAAAACTGTTTTTT. As protein: CASSTGVNEKLFF. Supplemented by reference TRBV5-1 and TRBJ1-4, the full variable domain reads KAGVTQTPRYLIKTRGQQVTLSCSPISGHRSVSWYQQTPGQGLQFLFEYFSETQRNKGNFPGRFSGRQFSNSRSEMNVSTLELGDSALYLCASSTGVNEKLFFGSGTQLSVL.

This chain links TRBV30 with TRBJ2-1, with 8 bases aligning to TRBD1. Germline-derived CDR1 and CDR2 are GTSNPN and SVGIG (reference sequence). The CDR3 runs to 13 residues. The junction had 7 bases not matched to a gene; V was cut back by 5 bases and J by 7 bases. CDR3 bases: TGTGCCTGGTGCCAGGGGGCGCGGAATGAGCAGTTCTTC. As protein: CAWCQGARNEQFF.

V is TRBV30 and J is TRBJ1-3, with D perhaps TRBD1 (6 bases). This CDR3 has 14 amino acids. V shed 1 base and J shed 2 bases, with 9 bases lying between them. CDR1 GTSNPN and CDR2 SVGIG come from the germline V gene (reference sequence). The CDR3 region is CAWSGGGPGNTIYF. CDR3 coding DNA: TGTGCCTGGAGTGGTGGGGGCCCTGGAAACACCATATATTTT. The variable domain in full, with the rest retrieved from reference TRBV30 and TRBJ1-3, is SQTIHQWPATLVQPVGSPLSLECTVEGTSNPNLYWYRQAAGRGLQLLFYSVGIGQISSEVPQNLSASRPQDRQFILSSKKLLLSDSGFYLCAWSGGGPGNTIYFGEGSWLTVV.

This clone was observed a single time. The rearrangement uses TRBV6-1 and TRBJ2-1; 7 nucleotides line up with TRBD2. This CDR3 spans 13 amino acids. Per the germline V gene, CDR1 is MNHNS and CDR2 is SASEGT. V gave up 10 bases and J gave up 6 bases; unmatched junction bases: 9. The CDR3 reads CATGTKWGNEQFF. The DNA of the CDR3 is TGTGCCACCGGGACTAAGTGGGGCAATGAGCAGTTCTTC.

This chain's CDR3 is CASSMSPGTGGTSFYNEQFF. CDR3 sequence (DNA): TGTGCCAGTAGTATGTCCCCAGGGACTGGCGGGACTAGCTTCTACAATGAGCAGTTCTTC. This rearrangement joins TRBV19 to TRBJ2-1; TRBD2 aligns across 9 bases. Germline V gene data show CDR1 as LNHDA and CDR2 as SQIVND (reference sequence). The CDR3 extends over 20 amino acids. J was trimmed by 3 bases and V by 3 bases; bases with no gene match: 18.

The J gene is TRBJ2-2, the V gene TRBV4-3; 7 nucleotides align to TRBD2. Germline CDR1 LGHNA, CDR2 YSLEER. The CDR3 is made up of 14 amino acids. V lost 1 base and J lost 6; bases outside the gene matches: 2. CDR3: CASSQAGLAGELFF. As DNA, the CDR3 is TGCGCCAGCAGCCAAGCAGGACTAGCCGGGGAGCTGTTTTTT.

The chain recombines TRBV28 with TRBJ2-5; the match to TRBD1 covers 7 bases. Germline loops: CDR1 MDHEN, CDR2 SYDVKM. This CDR3 spans 15 amino acids. J was trimmed by 5 bases and V by 6 bases; bases with no gene match: 12. The CDR3 DNA is TGTGCCAGCAGCATAGGGACAGCCTCCGACGAGACCCAGTACTTC. Its protein product is CASSIGTASDETQYF.

The chain has TRBV27 and TRBJ1-2, with D unresolved. Trimming removed 10 bases from V and 9 bases from J, with 9 bases in between. The CDR3 is 9 amino acids. Germline CDR1 MNHEY, CDR2 SMNVEV (reference sequence). CDR3 amino acids: CATLNCYTF. As DNA, the CDR3 is TGTGCCACCCTTAATTGCTACACCTTC.

The CDR3 sequence: CASSLAIGATDTQYF. The CDR3 coding sequence is TGTGCCAGCAGCTTGGCTATAGGGGCCACAGATACGCAGTATTTT. The V call is TRBV5-4, the J call TRBJ2-3; weak D call: TRBD1 (5 bases). V lost 0 bases and J lost 2, with 10 bases in between. CDR3 length equals 15 residues. Germline V gene data show CDR1 as SGHNT and CDR2 as YYREEE (reference sequence).

The rearrangement links TRBV7-2 to TRBJ2-2; 7 nucleotides align to TRBD2. Germline CDR1 and CDR2: SGHTA and FQGNSA. The CDR3 is 17 amino acids. V lost 1 base and J lost 3; bases outside the gene matches: 8. CDR3 amino acids: CASSLGGLGRYTGELFF. The CDR3 bases are TGTGCCAGCAGCTTAGGAGGACTAGGAAGGTACACCGGGGAGCTGTTTTTT. The variable domain in full, completed from reference TRBV7-2 and TRBJ2-2, reads GAGVSQSPSNKVTEKGKDVELRCDPISGHTALYWYRQSLGQGLEFLIYFQGNSAPDKSGLPSDRFSAERTGGSVSTLTIQRTQQEDSAVYLCASSLGGLGRYTGELFFGEGSRLTVL.

This rearrangement joins TRBV30 to TRBJ2-2; 13 positions match TRBD2. The CDR3 extends over 21 amino acids. CDR1 is GTSNPN and CDR2 is SVGIG in the germline V gene (reference sequence). With V trimmed by 2 bases and J by 4 bases, 19 bases remained unmatched. The CDR3 DNA sequence: TGTGCCTGGAGTCTCTGGACCGGGACTAGCGGGAACCAGAGGGGCACCGGGGAGCTGTTTTTT. The encoded protein is CAWSLWTGTSGNQRGTGELFF.

The CDR3 DNA reads TGTGCCAGCAGTGAAGAGGGAGGAGAGACCCAGTACTTC. It translates to CASSEEGGETQYF. The J gene is TRBJ2-5, the V gene TRBV6-1, with D perhaps matching TRBD2 (6 bases). Germline-derived CDR1 and CDR2 are MNHNS and SASEGT. V was trimmed by 1 base and J by 4 bases, leaving 7 bases between them. The CDR3 is 13 residues long.